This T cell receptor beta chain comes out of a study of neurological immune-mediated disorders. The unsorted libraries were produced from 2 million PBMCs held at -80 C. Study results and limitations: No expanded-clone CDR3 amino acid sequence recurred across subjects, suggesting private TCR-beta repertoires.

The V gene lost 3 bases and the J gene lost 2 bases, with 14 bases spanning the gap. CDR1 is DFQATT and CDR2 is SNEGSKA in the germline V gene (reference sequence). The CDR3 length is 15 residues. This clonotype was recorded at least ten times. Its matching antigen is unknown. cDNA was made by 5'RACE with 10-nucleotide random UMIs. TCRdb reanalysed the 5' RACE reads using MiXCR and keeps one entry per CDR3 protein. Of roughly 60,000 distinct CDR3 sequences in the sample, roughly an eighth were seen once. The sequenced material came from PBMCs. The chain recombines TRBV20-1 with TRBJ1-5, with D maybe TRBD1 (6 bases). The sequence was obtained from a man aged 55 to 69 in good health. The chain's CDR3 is CSARDSRRRNQPQHF. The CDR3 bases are TGCAGTGCTAGGGACAGCCGGCGTCGCAATCAGCCCCAGCATTTT.